The source of this T cell receptor beta chain is a study of cytomegalovirus exposure and HLA in healthy donors. This PCR relied on a set of 60 Vbeta primers and 13 Jbeta primers. The table came from immunoSEQ multiplex PCR; TCRdb's copy has only in-frame clones and leaves some out. The repertoire holds roughly 220,000 clones, with around 75% as singletons. This CDR3 has 16 residues. Losses at the gene ends were 0 bases for V and 7 bases for J; bases not matched to a gene: 9. Germline-derived CDR1 and CDR2 are WNHNN and SYGVQD (reference sequence). The chain carries TRBV10-1 and TRBJ2-7, with TRBD2 identical over 10 bases. Sequenced input: PBMCs. This clonotype was obtained from a woman aged 25 to 39 in good health and CMV-seronegative. CDR3: CASSESRTSGLREQYF. The CDR3 DNA reads TGCGCCAGCAGTGAGTCTAGGACTAGCGGCCTACGGGAGCAGTACTTC.